This TCR beta chain stems from a study of blood T cells in healthy people across ages. Through a sample-barcoded 5' primer and a J-beta primer mix, a second PCR was run for roughly 6 to 12 cycles. TCRdb ran MiXCR on the 5' RACE reads and lists one entry per CDR3 protein. The data contain about 1.6 million distinct CDR3 sequences, 34% of them seen just once; the ten biggest clones take up about 10%. This clonotype was seen a few times. The sample consisted of blood. This TCR was sampled from a woman in her 30s in good health.

In DNA form, the CDR3 reads TGTGCCAGCAGTTTGGGGGGGCAGGGTAATGAAAAACTGTTTTTT. Protein product: CASSLGGQGNEKLFF. The chain recombines TRBV12-3 or TRBV12-4 with TRBJ1-4, with D perhaps matching TRBD1 (6 bases). This CDR3 has 15 residues. Trimming removed 3 bases at V and 4 bases at J, with 12 bases between.